The 2 T cell receptor beta chains below all came from one sample that was sequenced in a study of T cell repertoires in cytomegalovirus infection. Antigen specificity for these receptors is unknown. TCRdb fed the reads into MiXCR, producing one record per CDR3 protein. This table holds around 430,000 distinct CDR3 sequences, roughly 46% found once. The specimen was cultured PBMCs, collected from culture after CMV antigen stimulation. The receptor set was obtained from a human donor in good health (CMV status not recorded). Some clones in this sample may be carry-over from other donors' samples.

The chain carries TRBV11-2 and TRBJ2-1; 13 bases are shared with TRBD2. The CDR3 has 16 residues. V was pared by 5 bases and J by 7 bases, with 8 bases of the junction left unmatched. Germline CDR1 reads SGHAT; CDR2 reads FQNNGV. The CDR3: CASSPRTSGRGNEQFF. In DNA, the CDR3 is TGTGCCAGCAGCCCAAGGACTAGCGGGAGAGGAAATGAGCAGTTCTTC. Supplemented by reference TRBV11-2 and TRBJ2-1, the full variable domain reads EAGVAQSPRYKIIEKRQSVAFWCNPISGHATLYWYQQILGQGPKLLIQFQNNGVVDDSQLPKDRFSAERLKGVDSTLKIQPAKLEDSAVYLCASSPRTSGRGNEQFFGPGTRLTVL.

This clonotype was seen more than once but under ten times. The CDR3 is CASSSLGEGGPSGANVLTF. CDR3 DNA: TGTGCCAGCAGCTCCCTGGGGGAGGGAGGGCCCTCTGGGGCCAACGTCCTGACTTTC. The chain has TRBV7-2 and TRBJ2-6; TRBD2 matches at 7 bases. Trimming at V came to 4 bases and at J to 0 bases, leaving 12 bases not matched to a gene. The CDR3 has 19 residues. CDR1 is SGHTA and CDR2 is FQGNSA in the germline V gene.